This T cell receptor beta chain was identified during a study of CXCR3-negative and CXCR3-positive naive CD8 T cells. CDR1 is SGDLS and CDR2 is YYNGEE in the germline V gene. This CDR3 is built from 15 residues. cDNA libraries for TRB were generated by 5' RACE incorporating UMI labels. Using the 5' RACE reads, TCRdb records one entry per CDR3 protein without DNA. This table lists 100,000 to 150,000 distinct CDR3 sequences. Sequencing used naive CXCR3- CD8+ T cells from blood. Subset described: CD45RO-CCR7+CD27+CD95- naive CD8+ T cells lacking CXCR3 (TNR3-). The chain couples TRBV9 to TRBJ2-1. This clonotype originated in a human donor in good health. Some clones in this sample may be carry-over from other donors' samples. CDR3 sequence reads: CARSYGGGSYNEQFF.